The 13 T cell receptor beta chains given below trace back to one sample, sequenced in a study of cytomegalovirus exposure and HLA in healthy donors. PCR amplification relied on 60 Vbeta primers (plus 13 Jbeta primers). The table came from immunoSEQ multiplex PCR; TCRdb's copy has only in-frame clones and leaves some out. Among roughly 120,000 clones listed, 75% to 85% were seen once. The specimen was PBMCs. The origin of the receptors is a man younger than 40 in good health and CMV-seronegative.

This sequence joins TRBV19 and TRBJ1-1; D gene ambiguous. V lost 0 bases and J lost 0, with 8 bases in between. CDR3 length: 15 residues. Germline CDR1 and CDR2: LNHDA and SQIVND (reference sequence). The CDR3 here is CASSIDLDVNTEAFF. CDR3 bases: TGTGCCAGTAGTATAGATCTAGACGTGAACACTGAAGCTTTCTTT.

This clone was recorded a few times. The J gene is TRBJ2-7, the V gene TRBV28, with D perhaps matching TRBD2 (6 bases). Trimming shortened V by 6 bases and J by 5 bases, and 17 bases separated the two germline ends. The germline gives CDR1 MDHEN, CDR2 SYDVKM. The CDR3 covers 14 residues. CDR3 sequence reads: CASREGGSPNEQYF. The CDR3 DNA sequence: TGTGCCAGCAGGGAAGGAGGGTCCCCGAACGAGCAGTACTTC.

V and J are TRBV19 and TRBJ2-7; no clear D gene. The CDR3 runs 15 residues. Germline assignment: CDR1 LNHDA and CDR2 SQIVND (reference sequence). The germline V and J ends were trimmed by 5 bases and 1 base, with 15 bases remaining between them. CDR3 sequence: CASSPSHGVSYEQYF. CDR3 DNA sequence: TGTGCCAGTAGTCCCTCCCACGGAGTTTCCTACGAGCAGTACTTC.

This clone was observed a handful of times. The V call is TRBV5-1, the J call TRBJ2-2, with 8 bases that match TRBD2. The CDR3 is made up of 18 amino acids. The J segment lost 6 bases and the V segment lost 0 bases, leaving 13 bases of the junction unmatched. Germline V CDR1 and CDR2: SGHRS, YFSETQ. CDR3 bases: TGCGCCAGCAGCTTGGGGGCCCCGGGACTAGTTGCCCCCGGGGAGCTGTTTTTT. Residues: CASSLGAPGLVAPGELFF.

The V gene is TRBV19, the J gene TRBJ2-3; D not resolved. Germline V gene sequence: CDR1 LNHDA, CDR2 SQIVND (reference sequence). Trimming shortened V by 4 bases and J by 0 bases, and 5 bases separated the two germline ends. This CDR3 is built from 13 residues. CDR3 protein: CASSTTSTDTQYF. DNA for the CDR3: TGTGCCAGTAGTACCACTAGCACAGATACGCAGTATTTT.

This chain joins TRBV15 and TRBJ2-2; tentative D call: TRBD1 (5 bases). The CDR3 runs 16 residues. Germline V gives CDR1 LNHNV, CDR2 YYDKDF (reference sequence). V was trimmed by 2 bases and J by 3 bases, leaving 13 bases between them. CDR3 protein: CATSRPQDTYTGELFF. CDR3 DNA sequence: TGTGCCACCAGCAGACCCCAGGACACTTACACCGGGGAGCTGTTTTTT.

The chain combines TRBV9 with TRBJ2-1; 10 bases fit TRBD2. The V segment lost 0 bases and the J segment 6 bases; nucleotides outside the gene matches: 6. CDR3 length: 16 amino acids. Germline CDR1 reads SGDLS; CDR2 reads YYNGEE. CDR3 sequence: CASSVAEREGANEQFF. CDR3 DNA: TGTGCCAGCAGCGTAGCCGAGCGGGAGGGTGCCAATGAGCAGTTCTTC. Variable domain in full (rest from reference TRBV9 and TRBJ2-1): DSGVTQTPKHLITATGQRVTLRCSPRSGDLSVYWYQQSLDQGLQFLIQYYNGEERAKGNILERFSAQQFPDLHSELNLSSLELGDSALYFCASSVAEREGANEQFFGPGTRLTVL.

V is TRBV6-5 and J is TRBJ1-3, with 7 bases lining up with TRBD1. This CDR3 spans 15 amino acids. CDR1 is MNHEY, CDR2 SVGAGI, per germline. V lost 9 bases to trimming and J lost 0 bases; unmatched junction nucleotides: 8. The CDR3 region is CASWPGQHSGNTIYF. The CDR3 nucleotides read TGTGCCAGTTGGCCGGGACAGCACTCTGGAAACACCATATATTTT.

The chain employs TRBV19 and TRBJ2-7; tentatively, D is TRBD2 (6 bases). Germline V gives CDR1 LNHDA, CDR2 SQIVND (reference sequence). V lost 5 bases and J 5 bases, leaving 16 bases between the germline ends. This CDR3 region has 14 residues. CDR3 loop: CASSLWHGEDEQYF. CDR3 nucleotides: TGTGCCAGTAGTTTGTGGCACGGGGAGGACGAGCAGTACTTC.

The chain joins TRBV9 to TRBJ2-3, with D unresolved. Trimming took 0 bases from V and 4 from J, leaving 12 bases between them. CDR3 length: 15 residues. Germline values: CDR1 SGDLS, CDR2 YYNGEE. The CDR3 spells CASSVGNSGADTQYF. CDR3 bases: TGTGCCAGCAGCGTAGGAAATTCCGGTGCAGATACGCAGTATTTT.

The chain joins TRBV7-7 to TRBJ2-5, with 9 nucleotides matching TRBD2. J gave up 4 bases and V 5 bases, and 5 bases lay outside the gene matches. The CDR3 sequence is 14 residues long. CDR1 and CDR2 from the germline V gene are SSHAT and FNYEAQ (reference sequence). The CDR3, as DNA: TGTGCCAGCAGCCCTAGCGGGATCTCAGAGACCCAGTACTTC. Translation: CASSPSGISETQYF.

V is TRBV7-9 and J is TRBJ1-6; D call uncertain. V lost 1 base, J lost 0 bases, and 13 bases lay in between. The germline V gene has CDR1 SEHNR and CDR2 FQNEAQ (reference sequence). This CDR3 is 18 amino acids long. CDR3 region: CASSLVSSLSSYNSPLHF. Written as DNA, the CDR3 is TGTGCCAGCAGCTTAGTCTCTTCGTTGAGCTCCTATAATTCACCCCTCCACTTT. The full variable domain, with the rest looked up from reference TRBV7-9 and TRBJ1-6, is DTGVSQNPRHKITKRGQNVTFRCDPISEHNRLYWYRQTLGQGPEFLTYFQNEAQLEKSRLLSDRFSAERPKGSFSTLEIQRTEQGDSAMYLCASSLVSSLSSYNSPLHFGNGTRLTVT.

This clone was seen just once. The chain employs TRBV28 and TRBJ2-5, with 7 bases aligning to TRBD2. V trimming: 9 bases; J trimming: 0 bases; junction bases outside the gene matches: 1. CDR1 MDHEN and CDR2 SYDVKM come from the germline V gene. The CDR3 extends over 12 amino acids. The CDR3 reads CASGGDQETQYF. Written as DNA, the CDR3 is TGTGCCAGTGGGGGGGACCAAGAGACCCAGTACTTC.